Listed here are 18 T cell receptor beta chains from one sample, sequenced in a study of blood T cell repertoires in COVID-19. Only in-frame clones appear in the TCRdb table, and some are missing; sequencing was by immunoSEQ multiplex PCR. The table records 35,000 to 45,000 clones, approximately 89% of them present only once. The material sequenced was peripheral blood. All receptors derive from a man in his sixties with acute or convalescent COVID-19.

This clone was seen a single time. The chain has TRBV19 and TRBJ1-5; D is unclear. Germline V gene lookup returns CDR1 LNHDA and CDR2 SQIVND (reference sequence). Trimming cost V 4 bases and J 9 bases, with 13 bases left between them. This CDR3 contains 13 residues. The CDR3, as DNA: TGTGCCAGTAGTACTAGTACCAATTGGCCCCAGCATTTT. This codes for CASSTSTNWPQHF.

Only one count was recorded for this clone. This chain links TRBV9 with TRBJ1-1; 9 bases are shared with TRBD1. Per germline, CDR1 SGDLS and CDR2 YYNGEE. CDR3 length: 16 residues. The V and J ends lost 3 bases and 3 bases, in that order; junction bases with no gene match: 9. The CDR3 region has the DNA TGTGCCAGCAGCGACGGACAGGGGTTTTCGGACACTGAAGCTTTCTTT. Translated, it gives CASSDGQGFSDTEAFF.

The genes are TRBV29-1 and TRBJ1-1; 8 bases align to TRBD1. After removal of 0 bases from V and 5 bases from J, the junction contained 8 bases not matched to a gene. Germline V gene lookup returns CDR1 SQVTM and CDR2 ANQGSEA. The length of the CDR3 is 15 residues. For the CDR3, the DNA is TGCAGCGTTGAAGATCTCCACAGGGGGGGAACTGAAGCTTTCTTT. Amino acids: CSVEDLHRGGTEAFF. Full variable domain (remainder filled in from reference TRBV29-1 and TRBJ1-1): SAVISQKPSRDICQRGTSLTIQCQVDSQVTMMFWYRQQPGQSLTLIATANQGSEATYESGFVIDKFPISRPNLTFSTLTVSNMSPEDSSIYLCSVEDLHRGGTEAFFGQGTRLTVV.

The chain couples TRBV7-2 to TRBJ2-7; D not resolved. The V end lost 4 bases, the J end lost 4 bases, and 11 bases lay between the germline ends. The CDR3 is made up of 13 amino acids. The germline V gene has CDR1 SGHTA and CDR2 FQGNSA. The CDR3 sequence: CASSSYRSYEQYF. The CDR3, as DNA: TGTGCCAGCAGCTCATATAGGAGTTACGAGCAGTACTTC.

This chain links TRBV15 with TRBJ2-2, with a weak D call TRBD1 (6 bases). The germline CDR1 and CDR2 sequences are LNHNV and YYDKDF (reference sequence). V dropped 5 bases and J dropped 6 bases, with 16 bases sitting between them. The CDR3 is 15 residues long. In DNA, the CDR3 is TGTGCCACCAGCCCCCGCGGAGCAGGGGCCGGGGAGCTGTTTTTT. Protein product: CATSPRGAGAGELFF.

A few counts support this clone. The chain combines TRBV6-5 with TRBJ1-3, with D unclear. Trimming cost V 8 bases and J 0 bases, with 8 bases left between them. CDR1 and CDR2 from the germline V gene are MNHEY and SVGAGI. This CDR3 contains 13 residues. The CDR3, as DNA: TGTGCCAGCGAGGGTTCCTCTGGAAACACCATATATTTT. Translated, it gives CASEGSSGNTIYF.

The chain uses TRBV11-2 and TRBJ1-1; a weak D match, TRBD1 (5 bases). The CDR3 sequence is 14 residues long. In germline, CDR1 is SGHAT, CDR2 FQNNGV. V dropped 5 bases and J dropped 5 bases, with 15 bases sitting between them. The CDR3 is CASSRMGEGTEAFF. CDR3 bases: TGTGCCAGCAGCAGGATGGGGGAGGGGACTGAAGCTTTCTTT.

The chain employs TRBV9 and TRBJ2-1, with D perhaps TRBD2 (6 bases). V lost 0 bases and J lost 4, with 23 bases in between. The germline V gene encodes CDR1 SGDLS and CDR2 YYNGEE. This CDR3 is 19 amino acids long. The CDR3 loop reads CASSVDGLSRLDLYNEQFF. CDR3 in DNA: TGTGCCAGCAGCGTAGACGGGTTATCGAGACTAGATTTATACAATGAGCAGTTCTTC.

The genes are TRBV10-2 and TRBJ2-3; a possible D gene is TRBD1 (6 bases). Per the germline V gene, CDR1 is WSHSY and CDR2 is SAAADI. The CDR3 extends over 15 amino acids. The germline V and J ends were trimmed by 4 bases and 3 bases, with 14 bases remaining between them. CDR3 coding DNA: TGCGCCAGCAGTGCTTATAGGACAGAAACAGATACGCAGTATTTT. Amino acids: CASSAYRTETDTQYF.

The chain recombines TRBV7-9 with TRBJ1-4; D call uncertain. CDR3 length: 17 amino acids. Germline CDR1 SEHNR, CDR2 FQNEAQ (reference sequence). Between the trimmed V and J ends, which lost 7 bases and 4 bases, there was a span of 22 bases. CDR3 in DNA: TGTGCCAGCACCCTGGCGGGCGAGCGTCTGGGTAATGAAAAACTGTTTTTT. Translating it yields CASTLAGERLGNEKLFF.

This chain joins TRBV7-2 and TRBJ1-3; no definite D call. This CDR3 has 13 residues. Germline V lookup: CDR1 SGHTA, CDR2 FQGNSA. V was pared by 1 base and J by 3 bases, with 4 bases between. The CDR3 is CASSLGHGNTIYF. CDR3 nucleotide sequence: TGTGCCAGCAGCTTAGGACATGGAAACACCATATATTTT.

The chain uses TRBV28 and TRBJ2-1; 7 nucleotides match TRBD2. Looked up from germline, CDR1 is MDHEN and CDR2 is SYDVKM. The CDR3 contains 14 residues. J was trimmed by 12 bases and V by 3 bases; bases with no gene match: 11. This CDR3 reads CASSLFREAWVQFF. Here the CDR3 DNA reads TGTGCCAGCAGTTTGTTTCGGGAGGCGTGGGTGCAGTTCTTC.

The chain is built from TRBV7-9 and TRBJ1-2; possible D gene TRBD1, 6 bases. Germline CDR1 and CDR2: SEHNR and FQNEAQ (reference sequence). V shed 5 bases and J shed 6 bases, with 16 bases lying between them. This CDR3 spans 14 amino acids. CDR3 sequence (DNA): TGTGCCAGCAGCACCCGAAGGGGGACGGATGGCTACACCTTC. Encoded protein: CASSTRRGTDGYTF.

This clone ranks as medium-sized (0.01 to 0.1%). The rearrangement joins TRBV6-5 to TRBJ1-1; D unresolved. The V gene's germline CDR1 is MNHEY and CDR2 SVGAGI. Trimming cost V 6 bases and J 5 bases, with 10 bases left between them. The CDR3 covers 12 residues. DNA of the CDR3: TGTGCCAGCAGCGTGAGTGAAACTGAAGCTTTCTTT. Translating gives CASSVSETEAFF.

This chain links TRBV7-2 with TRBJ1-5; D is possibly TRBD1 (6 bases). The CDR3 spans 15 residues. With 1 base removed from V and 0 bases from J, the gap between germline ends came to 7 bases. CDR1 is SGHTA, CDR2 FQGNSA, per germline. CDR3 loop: CASSLVQGSNQPQHF. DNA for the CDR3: TGTGCCAGCAGCTTAGTACAGGGTAGCAATCAGCCCCAGCATTTT.

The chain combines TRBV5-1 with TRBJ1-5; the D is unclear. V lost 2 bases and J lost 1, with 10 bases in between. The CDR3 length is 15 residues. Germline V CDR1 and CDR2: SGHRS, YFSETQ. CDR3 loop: CASSFQPGSNQPQHF. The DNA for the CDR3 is TGCGCCAGCAGCTTTCAACCGGGAAGCAATCAGCCCCAGCATTTT.

CDR3 coding DNA: TGTGCCAGCAGCTTAGAGAGCAGGGAGCTGTTTTTT. This translates into CASSLESRELFF. The V call is TRBV7-2, the J call TRBJ2-2, with D uncertain. This CDR3 region has 12 residues. Per germline, CDR1 SGHTA and CDR2 FQGNSA. V lost 1 base and J 9 bases, leaving 6 bases between the germline ends.

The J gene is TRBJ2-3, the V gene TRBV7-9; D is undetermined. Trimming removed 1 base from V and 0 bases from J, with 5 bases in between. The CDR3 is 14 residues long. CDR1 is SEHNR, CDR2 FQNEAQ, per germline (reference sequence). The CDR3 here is CASSLVTSTDTQYF. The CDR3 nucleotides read TGTGCCAGCAGCTTAGTCACTAGCACAGATACGCAGTATTTT.